These T cell receptor beta chains were read from a single sample in a study of blood T cell repertoires in COVID-19. Assay used: immunoSEQ multiplex PCR; TCRdb lists only in-frame clones, some missing. The repertoire consists of 400,000 to 450,000 clones, with about nine tenths occurring once and the leading ten covering roughly 1.6%. The sequencing sample was made of peripheral blood. Receptors were obtained from a woman aged 40 to 49 with COVID-19, enrolled during active disease. Each CDR3 is given with its conserved first and last residue. Each record gives: D gene, clone size, V gene, J gene, CDR3 protein, CDR3 DNA. D genes are given only for firm matches. Expanded clones are given a class, and other clones once, few, many or no size at all.

d_call: TRBD2
clone_size: NA
v_call: TRBV5-8
j_call: TRBJ2-3
cdr3_aa: CASSSLTSGGTDTQYF
cdr3_nt: TGTGCCAGCAGCTCCTTGACTAGCGGGGGCACAGATACGCAGTATTTT

d_call: NA
clone_size: NA
v_call: TRBV27
j_call: TRBJ2-2
cdr3_aa: CASSLFYSGELFF
cdr3_nt: TGTGCCAGCAGTTTATTTTATTCTGGGGAGCTGTTTTTT

d_call: TRBD1
clone_size: NA
v_call: TRBV6-1
j_call: TRBJ1-2
cdr3_aa: CASSEVGTVGYGYTF
cdr3_nt: TGTGCCAGCAGTGAAGTTGGGACAGTGGGCTATGGCTACACCTTC

d_call: NA
clone_size: NA
v_call: TRBV28
j_call: TRBJ1-4
cdr3_aa: CASSFHPQGTNEKLFF
cdr3_nt: TGTGCCAGCAGTTTTCATCCCCAGGGAACTAATGAAAAACTGTTTTTT

d_call: NA
clone_size: once
v_call: TRBV19
j_call: TRBJ2-1
cdr3_aa: CASSIGVTSLNEQFF
cdr3_nt: TGTGCCAGTAGTATCGGGGTCACGTCCTTAAATGAGCAGTTCTTC

d_call: NA
clone_size: NA
v_call: TRBV11-2
j_call: TRBJ2-1
cdr3_aa: CASSLVGGATYNEQFF
cdr3_nt: TGTGCCAGCAGCTTAGTCGGAGGAGCAACCTACAATGAGCAGTTCTTC

d_call: NA
clone_size: NA
v_call: TRBV3-1/TRBV3-2
j_call: TRBJ1-1
cdr3_aa: CASVSLGGRSTEAFF
cdr3_nt: TGTGCCAGCGTTAGCCTGGGGGGGCGAAGTACTGAAGCTTTCTTT

d_call: NA
clone_size: NA
v_call: TRBV12-3/TRBV12-4
j_call: TRBJ2-5
cdr3_aa: CASSFGVGETQYF
cdr3_nt: TGTGCCAGCAGTTTCGGAGTGGGAGAGACCCAGTACTTC

d_call: TRBD2
clone_size: NA
v_call: TRBV3-1/TRBV3-2
j_call: TRBJ2-1
cdr3_aa: CASSEGLAGGDEQFF
cdr3_nt: TGTGCCAGCAGCGAGGGACTAGCGGGGGGAGATGAGCAGTTCTTC

d_call: NA
clone_size: NA
v_call: TRBV28
j_call: TRBJ2-7
cdr3_aa: CASSFGPREQYF
cdr3_nt: TGTGCCAGCAGTTTTGGTCCGAGGGAACAGTACTTC

d_call: NA
clone_size: NA
v_call: TRBV5-4
j_call: TRBJ1-1
cdr3_aa: CASSLRGRNTEAFF
cdr3_nt: TGTGCCAGCAGCTTGAGGGGGAGGAACACTGAAGCTTTCTTT

d_call: TRBD1
clone_size: once
v_call: TRBV11-2
j_call: TRBJ1-2
cdr3_aa: CASSLGLIGTARSNYGYTF
cdr3_nt: TGTGCCAGCAGCTTAGGGTTAATTGGGACAGCCAGATCGAACTATGGCTACACCTTC

d_call: NA
clone_size: once
v_call: TRBV28
j_call: TRBJ1-3
cdr3_aa: CASRPGLRGNTIYF
cdr3_nt: TGTGCCAGCCGACCAGGCTTACGGGGAAACACCATATATTTT

d_call: NA
clone_size: NA
v_call: TRBV7-8
j_call: TRBJ1-5
cdr3_aa: CASSLETHSNQPQHF
cdr3_nt: TGTGCCAGCAGCTTAGAGACTCATAGCAATCAGCCCCAGCATTTT

d_call: NA
clone_size: NA
v_call: TRBV3-1/TRBV3-2
j_call: TRBJ2-7
cdr3_aa: CASSQNPSYEQYF
cdr3_nt: TGTGCCAGCAGCCAAAATCCCTCGTACGAGCAGTACTTC

d_call: NA
clone_size: NA
v_call: TRBV4-1
j_call: TRBJ1-5
cdr3_aa: CASSPQDSLSNQPQHF
cdr3_nt: TGCGCCAGCAGCCCTCAGGACAGCCTGAGCAATCAGCCCCAGCATTTT

d_call: TRBD1
clone_size: once
v_call: TRBV29-1
j_call: TRBJ2-7
cdr3_aa: CSINVGTGVYEQYF
cdr3_nt: TGCAGCATAAACGTGGGGACAGGGGTCTACGAGCAGTACTTC

d_call: TRBD2
clone_size: NA
v_call: TRBV5-1
j_call: TRBJ2-1
cdr3_aa: CASSSTSGAYNEQFF
cdr3_nt: TGCGCCAGCAGTTCGACTAGCGGGGCCTACAATGAGCAGTTCTTC

d_call: NA
clone_size: NA
v_call: TRBV7-2
j_call: TRBJ2-3
cdr3_aa: CASSLRTETDTQYF
cdr3_nt: TGTGCCAGCAGCTTACGGACAGAGACAGATACGCAGTATTTT

d_call: TRBD1
clone_size: NA
v_call: TRBV4-1
j_call: TRBJ2-7
cdr3_aa: CASSQELSFRTGGSYEQYF
cdr3_nt: TGCGCCAGCAGCCAAGAGCTATCATTCAGGACAGGGGGTTCCTACGAGCAGTACTTC

d_call: NA
clone_size: NA
v_call: TRBV18
j_call: TRBJ1-4
cdr3_aa: CASSRDTNEKLFF
cdr3_nt: TGTGCCAGCTCTCGGGACACGAATGAAAAACTGTTTTTT

d_call: TRBD2
clone_size: once
v_call: TRBV3-1/TRBV3-2
j_call: TRBJ2-5
cdr3_aa: CASSLGTPSGEETQYF
cdr3_nt: TGTGCCAGCAGTCTTGGGACGCCTAGCGGGGAAGAGACCCAGTACTTC

d_call: TRBD1
clone_size: NA
v_call: TRBV7-9
j_call: TRBJ2-7
cdr3_aa: CASSPGQVFSVGYEQYF
cdr3_nt: TGTGCCAGCAGCCCCGGACAGGTCTTTAGCGTGGGCTACGAGCAGTACTTC

d_call: TRBD2
clone_size: NA
v_call: TRBV29-1
j_call: TRBJ2-2
cdr3_aa: CSVILRGTSGVGELFF
cdr3_nt: TGCAGCGTCATATTACGGGGGACTAGCGGAGTCGGGGAGCTGTTTTTT

d_call: NA
clone_size: once
v_call: TRBV7-6
j_call: TRBJ1-1
cdr3_aa: CASSSRGRGGTEAFF
cdr3_nt: TGTGCCAGCAGCTCCAGAGGGCGGGGAGGGACTGAAGCTTTCTTT

d_call: NA
clone_size: NA
v_call: TRBV19
j_call: TRBJ2-2
cdr3_aa: CASITPGQTNTGELFF
cdr3_nt: TGTGCCAGTATTACTCCTGGACAAACGAACACCGGGGAGCTGTTTTTT

d_call: TRBD1
clone_size: NA
v_call: TRBV7-2
j_call: TRBJ1-5
cdr3_aa: CASSLQGSLGPQHF
cdr3_nt: TGTGCCAGCAGCCTACAGGGGTCCTTGGGGCCCCAGCATTTT

d_call: TRBD2
clone_size: NA
v_call: TRBV27
j_call: TRBJ2-2
cdr3_aa: CASSSGLAGGFNRPGELFF
cdr3_nt: TGTGCCAGCAGTTCAGGACTAGCGGGAGGGTTTAATCGTCCCGGGGAGCTGTTTTTT

d_call: TRBD1
clone_size: NA
v_call: TRBV10-3
j_call: TRBJ2-1
cdr3_aa: CAINRQGYNEQFF
cdr3_nt: TGTGCCATCAACCGACAGGGTTACAATGAGCAGTTCTTC

d_call: NA
clone_size: few
v_call: TRBV4-3
j_call: TRBJ2-3
cdr3_aa: CASSQEVQGDTQYF
cdr3_nt: TGCGCCAGCAGCCAAGAAGTTCAGGGAGATACGCAGTATTTT

d_call: NA
clone_size: NA
v_call: TRBV9
j_call: TRBJ1-3
cdr3_aa: CASSSGGNTIYF
cdr3_nt: TGTGCCAGCAGCTCGGGGGGAAACACCATATATTTT

d_call: NA
clone_size: NA
v_call: TRBV19
j_call: TRBJ2-7
cdr3_aa: CARGSRDFNEQYF
cdr3_nt: TGTGCCAGGGGATCCCGGGACTTTAACGAGCAGTACTTC

d_call: TRBD1
clone_size: once
v_call: TRBV9
j_call: TRBJ1-6
cdr3_aa: CASSPRTGVNSPLHF
cdr3_nt: TGTGCCAGCAGCCCCCGGACAGGGGTAAATTCACCCCTCCACTTT

d_call: TRBD1
clone_size: few
v_call: TRBV27
j_call: TRBJ1-1
cdr3_aa: CASSLGQGVTEAFF
cdr3_nt: TGTGCCAGCAGTTTAGGACAGGGGGTCACTGAAGCTTTCTTT

d_call: TRBD2
clone_size: NA
v_call: TRBV7-9
j_call: TRBJ2-7
cdr3_aa: CASSPGLAGEYEQYF
cdr3_nt: TGTGCCAGCAGCCCGGGGCTAGCGGGAGAATACGAGCAGTACTTC

d_call: TRBD1
clone_size: NA
v_call: TRBV7-6
j_call: TRBJ2-1
cdr3_aa: CASSLESGTGSYNEQFF
cdr3_nt: TGTGCCAGCAGCTTAGAATCGGGGACAGGCTCCTACAATGAGCAGTTCTTC

d_call: NA
clone_size: NA
v_call: TRBV7-2
j_call: TRBJ2-3
cdr3_aa: CASSLVRTGSTDTQYF
cdr3_nt: TGTGCCAGCAGCTTAGTGAGGACTGGCAGCACAGATACGCAGTATTTT

d_call: NA
clone_size: NA
v_call: TRBV19
j_call: TRBJ2-7
cdr3_aa: CASSLRQPFYEQYF
cdr3_nt: TGTGCCAGTAGCCTTCGACAGCCTTTCTACGAGCAGTACTTC

d_call: NA
clone_size: NA
v_call: TRBV29-1
j_call: TRBJ1-2
cdr3_aa: CSVPPSREGDYGYTF
cdr3_nt: TGCAGCGTCCCGCCTTCACGGGAGGGTGACTATGGCTACACCTTC

d_call: NA
clone_size: NA
v_call: TRBV6-5
j_call: TRBJ1-4
cdr3_aa: CASSYSGGKGEKLFF
cdr3_nt: TGTGCCAGCAGTTACTCAGGAGGAAAGGGTGAAAAACTGTTTTTT

d_call: NA
clone_size: NA
v_call: TRBV9
j_call: TRBJ2-1
cdr3_aa: CASSPRGGGGGNEQFF
cdr3_nt: TGTGCCAGCAGCCCGAGGGGGGGCGGGGGAGGCAATGAGCAGTTCTTC

d_call: NA
clone_size: NA
v_call: TRBV2
j_call: TRBJ2-3
cdr3_aa: CASSEVDLGITDTQYF
cdr3_nt: TGTGCCAGCAGTGAGGTCGACCTCGGGATTACAGATACGCAGTATTTT

d_call: TRBD1
clone_size: NA
v_call: TRBV7-9
j_call: TRBJ1-1
cdr3_aa: CASTLGDRAFF
cdr3_nt: TGTGCCAGCACCCTCGGGGACAGGGCTTTCTTT

d_call: TRBD2
clone_size: NA
v_call: TRBV24-1
j_call: TRBJ2-3
cdr3_aa: CATSDPGTSADTQYF
cdr3_nt: TGTGCCACCAGTGATCCGGGGACTAGCGCAGATACGCAGTATTTT

d_call: NA
clone_size: NA
v_call: TRBV5-5
j_call: TRBJ2-2
cdr3_aa: CASSMNAGWTTGELFF
cdr3_nt: TGTGCCAGCAGCATGAACGCGGGGTGGACCACCGGGGAGCTGTTTTTT

d_call: NA
clone_size: NA
v_call: TRBV3-1/TRBV3-2
j_call: TRBJ2-7
cdr3_aa: CASSQVFDSYEQYF
cdr3_nt: TGTGCCAGCAGCCAAGTCTTTGACAGCTACGAGCAGTACTTC

d_call: NA
clone_size: NA
v_call: TRBV7-2
j_call: TRBJ1-1
cdr3_aa: CASSSNRRNTEAFF
cdr3_nt: TGTGCCAGCAGCTCCAACAGGAGGAACACTGAAGCTTTCTTT

d_call: TRBD2
clone_size: NA
v_call: TRBV7-2
j_call: TRBJ2-5
cdr3_aa: CASSLSLQLAGGGGTQYF
cdr3_nt: TGTGCCAGCAGCTTATCCCTACAACTAGCGGGAGGGGGAGGGACCCAGTACTTC

d_call: NA
clone_size: NA
v_call: TRBV5-5
j_call: TRBJ1-1
cdr3_aa: CASSAHGDTEAFF
cdr3_nt: TGTGCCAGCAGCGCGCACGGGGACACTGAAGCTTTCTTT

d_call: NA
clone_size: NA
v_call: TRBV25-1
j_call: TRBJ2-2
cdr3_aa: CASTSGQGNTGELFF
cdr3_nt: TGTGCCAGCACCTCAGGGCAGGGGAACACCGGGGAGCTGTTTTTT

d_call: NA
clone_size: NA
v_call: TRBV19
j_call: TRBJ2-2
cdr3_aa: CASSIAGNTGELFF
cdr3_nt: TGTGCCAGTAGTATCGCAGGGAACACCGGGGAGCTGTTTTTT

d_call: NA
clone_size: NA
v_call: TRBV9
j_call: TRBJ2-7
cdr3_aa: CASAGGTYEQYF
cdr3_nt: TGTGCCAGCGCCGGGGGAACCTACGAGCAGTACTTC

d_call: TRBD2
clone_size: once
v_call: TRBV7-2
j_call: TRBJ2-1
cdr3_aa: CASSLSSVAGLYNEQFF
cdr3_nt: TGTGCCAGCAGCTTGAGCTCAGTAGCGGGGCTCTACAATGAGCAGTTCTTC

d_call: TRBD1
clone_size: NA
v_call: TRBV3-1/TRBV3-2
j_call: TRBJ1-2
cdr3_aa: CASSHPGQGADGYTF
cdr3_nt: TGTGCCAGCAGCCATCCCGGACAGGGGGCTGATGGCTACACCTTC

d_call: NA
clone_size: NA
v_call: TRBV7-2
j_call: TRBJ2-5
cdr3_aa: CASSSVSPGRGETQYF
cdr3_nt: TGTGCCAGCAGCTCCGTCTCCCCGGGCAGGGGAGAGACCCAGTACTTC

d_call: TRBD2
clone_size: once
v_call: TRBV28
j_call: TRBJ2-3
cdr3_aa: CASSSTSGSFTDTQYF
cdr3_nt: TGTGCCAGCAGTTCAACTAGCGGGAGTTTTACAGATACGCAGTATTTT

d_call: NA
clone_size: NA
v_call: TRBV2
j_call: TRBJ1-5
cdr3_aa: CASSGSAGIGNQPQHF
cdr3_nt: TGTGCCAGCAGTGGGTCGGCGGGCATCGGCAATCAGCCCCAGCATTTT